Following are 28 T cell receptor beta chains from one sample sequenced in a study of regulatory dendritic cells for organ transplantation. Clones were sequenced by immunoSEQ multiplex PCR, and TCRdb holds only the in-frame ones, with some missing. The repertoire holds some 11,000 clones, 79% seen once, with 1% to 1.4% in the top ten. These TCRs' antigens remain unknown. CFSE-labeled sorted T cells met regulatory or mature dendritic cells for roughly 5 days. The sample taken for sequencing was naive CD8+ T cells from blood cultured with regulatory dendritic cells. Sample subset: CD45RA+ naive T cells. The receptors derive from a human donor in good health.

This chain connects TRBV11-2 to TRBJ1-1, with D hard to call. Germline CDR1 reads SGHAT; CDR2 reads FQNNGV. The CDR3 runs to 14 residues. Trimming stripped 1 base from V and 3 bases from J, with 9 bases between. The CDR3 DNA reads TGTGCCAGCAGCTTAGCAGGCGGGGACACTGAAGCTTTCTTT. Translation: CASSLAGGDTEAFF.

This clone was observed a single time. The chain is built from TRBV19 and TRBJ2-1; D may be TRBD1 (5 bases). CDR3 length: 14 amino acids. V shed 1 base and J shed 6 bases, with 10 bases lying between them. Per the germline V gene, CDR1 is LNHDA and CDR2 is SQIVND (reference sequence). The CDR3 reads CASSIASRGNEQFF. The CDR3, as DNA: TGTGCCAGTAGTATAGCCTCTAGGGGCAATGAGCAGTTCTTC.

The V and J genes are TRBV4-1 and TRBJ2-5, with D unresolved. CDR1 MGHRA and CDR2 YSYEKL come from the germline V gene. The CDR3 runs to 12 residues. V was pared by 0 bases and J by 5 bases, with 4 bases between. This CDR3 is CASSQDRETQYF. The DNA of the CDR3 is TGCGCCAGCAGCCAAGATCGGGAGACCCAGTACTTC.

Here the CDR3 reads CASSLEYDNSVGAFF. DNA for the CDR3: TGTGCCAGCAGCTTAGAGTATGACAATTCTGTGGGAGCTTTCTTT. The chain links TRBV11-2 to TRBJ1-1; D not certain. The germline V gene has CDR1 SGHAT and CDR2 FQNNGV. The CDR3 covers 15 residues. V was trimmed by 0 bases and J by 10 bases, leaving 18 bases between them. The complete variable domain, with remaining parts taken from reference TRBV11-2 and TRBJ1-1, reads EAGVAQSPRYKIIEKRQSVAFWCNPISGHATLYWYQQILGQGPKLLIQFQNNGVVDDSQLPKDRFSAERLKGVDSTLKIQPAKLEDSAVYLCASSLEYDNSVGAFFGQGTRLTVV.

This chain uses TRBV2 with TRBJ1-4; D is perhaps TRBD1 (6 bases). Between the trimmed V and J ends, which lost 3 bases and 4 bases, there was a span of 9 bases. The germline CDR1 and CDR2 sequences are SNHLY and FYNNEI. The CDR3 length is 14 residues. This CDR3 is CASSDRGGNEKLFF. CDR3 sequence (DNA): TGTGCCAGCAGTGATAGGGGGGGTAATGAAAAACTGTTTTTT. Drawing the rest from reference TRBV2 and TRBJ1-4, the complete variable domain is EPEVTQTPSHQVTQMGQEVILRCVPISNHLYFYWYRQILGQKVEFLVSFYNNEISEKSEIFDDQFSVERPDGSNFTLKIRSTKLEDSAMYFCASSDRGGNEKLFFGSGTQLSVL.

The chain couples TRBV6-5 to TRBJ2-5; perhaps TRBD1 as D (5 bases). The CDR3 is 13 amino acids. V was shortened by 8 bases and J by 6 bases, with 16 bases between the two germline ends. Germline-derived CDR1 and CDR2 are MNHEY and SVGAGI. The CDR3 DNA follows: TGTGCCAGCTCCCAAGGGCAGGGAAAGACCCAGTACTTC. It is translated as CASSQGQGKTQYF.

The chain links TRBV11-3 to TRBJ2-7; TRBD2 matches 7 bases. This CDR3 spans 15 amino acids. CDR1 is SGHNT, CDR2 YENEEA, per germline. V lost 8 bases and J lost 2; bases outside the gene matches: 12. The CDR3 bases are TGTGCCAGCGGGGAGGGAGACCTGAGCGCCTACGAGCAGTACTTC. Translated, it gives CASGEGDLSAYEQYF.

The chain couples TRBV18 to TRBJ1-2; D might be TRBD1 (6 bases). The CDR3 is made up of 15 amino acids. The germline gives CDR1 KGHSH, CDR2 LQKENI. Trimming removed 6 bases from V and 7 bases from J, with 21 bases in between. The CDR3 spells CASSLGHGSGAGYTF. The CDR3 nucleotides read TGTGCCAGCTCCCTCGGTCATGGTTCAGGGGCTGGCTACACCTTC.

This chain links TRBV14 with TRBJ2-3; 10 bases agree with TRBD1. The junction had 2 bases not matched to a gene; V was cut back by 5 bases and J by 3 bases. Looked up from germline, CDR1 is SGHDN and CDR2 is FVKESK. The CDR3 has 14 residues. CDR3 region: CASSDRGLTDTQYF. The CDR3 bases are TGTGCCAGCAGCGACAGGGGGCTTACAGATACGCAGTATTTT.

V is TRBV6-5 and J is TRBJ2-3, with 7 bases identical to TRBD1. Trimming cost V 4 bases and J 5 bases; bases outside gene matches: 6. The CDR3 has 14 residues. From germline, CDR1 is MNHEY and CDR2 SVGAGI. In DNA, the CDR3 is TGTGCCAGCAGTTCACGACAGGGTGGAGATACGCAGTATTTT. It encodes CASSSRQGGDTQYF.

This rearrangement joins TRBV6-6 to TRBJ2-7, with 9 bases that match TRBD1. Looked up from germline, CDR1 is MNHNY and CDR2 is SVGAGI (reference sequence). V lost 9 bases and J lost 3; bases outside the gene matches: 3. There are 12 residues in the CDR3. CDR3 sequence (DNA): TGTGCCAGTTGGGACAGGGTCTACGAGCAGTACTTC. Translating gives CASWDRVYEQYF.

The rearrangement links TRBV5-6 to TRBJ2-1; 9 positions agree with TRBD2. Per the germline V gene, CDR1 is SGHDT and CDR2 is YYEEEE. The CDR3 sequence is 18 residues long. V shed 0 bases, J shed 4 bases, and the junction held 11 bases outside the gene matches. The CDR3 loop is CASSLAWRGGPKYNEQFF. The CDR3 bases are TGTGCCAGCAGCTTGGCATGGCGGGGGGGCCCTAAATACAATGAGCAGTTCTTC. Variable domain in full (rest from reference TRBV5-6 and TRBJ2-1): DAGVTQSPTHLIKTRGQQVTLRCSPKSGHDTVSWYQQALGQGPQFIFQYYEEEERQRGNFPDRFSGHQFPNYSSELNVNALLLGDSALYLCASSLAWRGGPKYNEQFFGPGTRLTVL.

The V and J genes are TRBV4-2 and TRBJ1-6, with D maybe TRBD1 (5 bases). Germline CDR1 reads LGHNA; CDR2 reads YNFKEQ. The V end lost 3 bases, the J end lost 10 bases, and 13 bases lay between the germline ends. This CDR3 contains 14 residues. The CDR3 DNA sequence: TGTGCCAGCAGCCAGGGGGGGATGAAGTCACCCCTCCACTTT. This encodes CASSQGGMKSPLHF.

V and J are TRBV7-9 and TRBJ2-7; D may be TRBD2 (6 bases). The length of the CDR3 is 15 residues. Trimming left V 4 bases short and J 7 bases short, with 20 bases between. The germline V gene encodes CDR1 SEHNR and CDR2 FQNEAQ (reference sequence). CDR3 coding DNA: TGTGCCAGCAGCTATCGGGCGGGGCAGCCCCTGGAGCAGTACTTC. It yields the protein CASSYRAGQPLEQYF.

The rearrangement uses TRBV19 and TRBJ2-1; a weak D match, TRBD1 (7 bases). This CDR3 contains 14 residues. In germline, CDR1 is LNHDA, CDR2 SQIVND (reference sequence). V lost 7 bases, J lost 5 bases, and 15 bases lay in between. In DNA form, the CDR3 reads TGTGCCAGTACCTTGACAGGGAGGAACAATGAGCAGTTCTTC. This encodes CASTLTGRNNEQFF.

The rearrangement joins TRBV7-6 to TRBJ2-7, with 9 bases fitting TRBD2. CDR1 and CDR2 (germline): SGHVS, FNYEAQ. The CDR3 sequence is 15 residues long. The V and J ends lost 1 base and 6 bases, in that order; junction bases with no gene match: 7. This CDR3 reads CASSLGSGGRSEQYF. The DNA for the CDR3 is TGTGCCAGCAGCTTAGGGAGCGGGGGGCGAAGCGAGCAGTACTTC.

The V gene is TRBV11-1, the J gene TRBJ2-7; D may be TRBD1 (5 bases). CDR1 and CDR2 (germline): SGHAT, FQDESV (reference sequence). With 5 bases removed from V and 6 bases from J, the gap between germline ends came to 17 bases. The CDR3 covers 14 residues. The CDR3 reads CASSALGGQGEQYF. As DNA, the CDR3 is TGTGCCAGCAGCGCCCTAGGTGGACAAGGCGAGCAGTACTTC.

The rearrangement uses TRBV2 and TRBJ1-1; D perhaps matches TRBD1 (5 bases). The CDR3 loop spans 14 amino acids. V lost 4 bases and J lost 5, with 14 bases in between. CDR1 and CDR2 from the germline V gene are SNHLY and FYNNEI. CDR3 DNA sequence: TGTGCCAGCAGTGGCTTACAGGTGAGGACTGAAGCTTTCTTT. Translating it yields CASSGLQVRTEAFF.

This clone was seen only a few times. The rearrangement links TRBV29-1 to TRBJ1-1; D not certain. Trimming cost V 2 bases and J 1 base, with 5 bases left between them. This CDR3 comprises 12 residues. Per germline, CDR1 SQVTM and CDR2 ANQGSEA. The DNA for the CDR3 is TGCAGCGTTGAATCCGGGAACACTGAAGCTTTCTTT. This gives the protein CSVESGNTEAFF.

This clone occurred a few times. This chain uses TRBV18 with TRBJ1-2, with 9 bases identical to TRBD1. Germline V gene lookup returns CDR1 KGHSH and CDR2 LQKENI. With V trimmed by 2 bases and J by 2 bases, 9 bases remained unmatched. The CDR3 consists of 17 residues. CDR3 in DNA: TGTGCCAGCTCACCATCATCTCGGACAGGGGAAAACTATGGCTACACCTTC. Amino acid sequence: CASSPSSRTGENYGYTF.

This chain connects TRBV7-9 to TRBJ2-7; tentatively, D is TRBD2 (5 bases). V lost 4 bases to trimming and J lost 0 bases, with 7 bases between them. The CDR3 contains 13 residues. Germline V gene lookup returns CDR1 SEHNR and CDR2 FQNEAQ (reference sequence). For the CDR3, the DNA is TGTGCCAGCAGCTCCCGGGACTCCTACGAGCAGTACTTC. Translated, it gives CASSSRDSYEQYF. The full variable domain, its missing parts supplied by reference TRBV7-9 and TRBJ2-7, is DTGVSQNPRHKITKRGQNVTFRCDPISEHNRLYWYRQTLGQGPEFLTYFQNEAQLEKSRLLSDRFSAERPKGSFSTLEIQRTEQGDSAMYLCASSSRDSYEQYFGPGTRLTVT.

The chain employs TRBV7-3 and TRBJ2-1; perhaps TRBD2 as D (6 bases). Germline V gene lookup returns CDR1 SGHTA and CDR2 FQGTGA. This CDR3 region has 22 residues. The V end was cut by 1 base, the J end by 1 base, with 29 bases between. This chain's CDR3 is CASSLNPEVGPSERGSYNEQFF. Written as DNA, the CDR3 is TGTGCCAGCAGCTTAAATCCAGAGGTCGGGCCCTCTGAACGGGGGTCCTACAATGAGCAGTTCTTC.

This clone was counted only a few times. The CDR3 region is CASSLSRNYGYTF. The CDR3 region has the DNA TGTGCCAGCAGTTTATCTCGGAACTATGGCTACACCTTC. J is TRBJ1-2 and V is TRBV27; the D is unclear. CDR1 and CDR2 from the germline V gene are MNHEY and SMNVEV (reference sequence). V was cut by 0 bases and J by 2 bases, with 4 bases left in between. The CDR3 totals 13 residues.

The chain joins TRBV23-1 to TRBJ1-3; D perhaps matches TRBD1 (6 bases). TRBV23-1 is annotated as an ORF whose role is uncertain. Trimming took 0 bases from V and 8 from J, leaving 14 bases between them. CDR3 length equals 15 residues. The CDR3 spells CASSQSRGIGDTIYF. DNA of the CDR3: TGCGCCAGCAGTCAATCTAGGGGGATTGGGGACACCATATATTTT.

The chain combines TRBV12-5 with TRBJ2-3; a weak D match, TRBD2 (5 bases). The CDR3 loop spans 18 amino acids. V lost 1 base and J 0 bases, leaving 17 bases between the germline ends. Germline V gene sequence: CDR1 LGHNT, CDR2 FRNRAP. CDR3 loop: CASGLAGVAGPSTDTQYF. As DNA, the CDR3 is TGTGCTAGTGGTTTGGCCGGGGTTGCGGGCCCTAGCACAGATACGCAGTATTTT. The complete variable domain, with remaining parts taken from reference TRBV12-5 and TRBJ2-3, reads DARVTQTPRHKVTEMGQEVTMRCQPILGHNTVFWYRQTMMQGLELLAYFRNRAPLDDSGMPKDRFSAEMPDATLATLKIQPSEPRDSAVYFCASGLAGVAGPSTDTQYFGPGTRLTVL.

CDR3 sequence (DNA): TGTGCCAGCAGTGAAGACGGGAGGGGTAATTCACCCCTCCACTTT. This codes for CASSEDGRGNSPLHF. The rearrangement joins TRBV25-1 to TRBJ1-6, with TRBD1 as a possible D gene (5 bases). CDR1 MGHDK and CDR2 SYGVNS come from the germline V gene. With 2 bases removed from V and 6 bases from J, the gap between germline ends came to 11 bases. The CDR3 spans 15 residues.

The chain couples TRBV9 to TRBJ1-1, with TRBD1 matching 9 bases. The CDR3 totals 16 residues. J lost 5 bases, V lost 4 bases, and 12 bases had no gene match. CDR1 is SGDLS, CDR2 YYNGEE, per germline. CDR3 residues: CASSTGDRAVGTEAFF. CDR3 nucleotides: TGTGCCAGCAGCACAGGGGACAGGGCCGTAGGGACTGAAGCTTTCTTT.

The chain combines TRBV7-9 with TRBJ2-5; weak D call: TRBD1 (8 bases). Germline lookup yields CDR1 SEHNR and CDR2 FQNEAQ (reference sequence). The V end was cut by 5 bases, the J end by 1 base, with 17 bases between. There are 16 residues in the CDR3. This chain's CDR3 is CASSPKRDRTQETQYF. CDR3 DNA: TGTGCCAGCAGCCCTAAGCGGGACAGGACCCAAGAGACCCAGTACTTC.